This TCR beta chain emerged from a study of blood T cells in healthy people across ages. The CDR3 covers 20 residues. Trimming removed 2 bases from V and 1 base from J; junction bases left unmatched: 7. CDR1 and CDR2 (germline): MGHRA, YSYEKL. Those donating, healthy Caucasian individuals from Russia, were aged roughly 6 to 95. A sample-barcoded 5' primer and a J-beta primer mix were used in a second PCR of about 7 to 12 cycles. Each cDNA was tagged by a template-switch adaptor containing 12 random nucleotides. TCRdb reprocessed the 5' RACE reads via MiXCR and lists one record per CDR3 protein. The table records approximately 1.5 million distinct CDR3 sequences, around 36% of them present only once. Of note for this clonotype: No antigen is known for it.

General observations from the study: One million T cells yielded diversity estimates that were considered underestimates. Reliance upon unsorted PBMCs precluded definitive naive versus antigen-experienced comparison.

The chain carries TRBV4-1 and TRBJ2-2, with 16 bases fitting TRBD2. The receptor was derived from a woman aged 25 to 39 in good health. The sample was blood. Here the CDR3 reads CASSQMGLAGGPRNTGELFF. In nucleotides, the CDR3 is TGCGCCAGCAGCCAAATGGGACTAGCGGGGGGGCCACGGAACACCGGGGAGCTGTTTTTT.